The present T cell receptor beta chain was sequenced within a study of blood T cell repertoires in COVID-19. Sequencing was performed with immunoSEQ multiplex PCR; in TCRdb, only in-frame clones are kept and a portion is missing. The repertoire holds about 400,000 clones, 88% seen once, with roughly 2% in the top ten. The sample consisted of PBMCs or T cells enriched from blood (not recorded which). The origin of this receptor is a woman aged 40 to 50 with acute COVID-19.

The DNA of the CDR3 is TGTGCCAGTAGTCCCGGTGGGTCGGGGGGCGGCTATGGCTACACCTTC. It yields the protein CASSPGGSGGGYGYTF. The V gene is TRBV19, the J gene TRBJ1-2; a weak D match, TRBD1 (6 bases). Germline V gene lookup returns CDR1 LNHDA and CDR2 SQIVND (reference sequence). CDR3 length: 16 amino acids. Between the trimmed V and J ends, which lost 5 bases and 4 bases, there was a span of 20 bases.